These 5 T cell receptor beta chains were all obtained from the same sample, sequenced in a study of CD8 T cells in ankylosing spondylitis (dated by TCRdb to about 2017). Library preparation employed 5' RACE. Sequenced on an Illumina HiSeq 2500. TCRdb cleaned the public reads at Q25 with fastp, built clones with MiXCR and kept in-frame beta chains. Records with the same CDR3 protein are collapsed into one entry carrying the most frequent genes and DNA. For this sample the table gives some 220,000 distinct CDR3 sequences, of which around 8% were detected only once. The ten largest clones represent more than 4.5% of the sample. Source material: blood, either unsorted or a sorted T cell fraction (not recorded which). The receptors derive from a female donor with ankylosing spondylitis or in good health (not recorded which).

This clonotype was observed at least ten times. The rearrangement links TRBV29-1 to TRBJ2-1; either TRBD1 or TRBD2 may supply D (5 bases each). CDR3 length: 12 residues. Germline V gives CDR1 SQVTM, CDR2 ANQGSEA. The V gene lost 7 bases and the J gene lost 7 bases, with 14 bases spanning the gap. The chain's CDR3 is CSARGRQNEQFF. The CDR3 coding sequence is TGCAGCGCGAGGGGTAGACAAAATGAGCAGTTCTTC.

This clonotype was seen at least ten times. J is TRBJ1-5 and V is TRBV19; D is possibly TRBD1 (5 bases). Germline CDR1 reads LNHDA; CDR2 reads SQIVND (reference sequence). Trimming cost V 7 bases and J 6 bases, with 19 bases left between them. CDR3 length: 15 residues. Here the CDR3 reads CASTSSWGESQPQHF. The DNA for the CDR3 is TGTGCCAGTACCTCCTCCTGGGGGGAAAGTCAGCCCCAGCATTTT.

In its sample, this clonotype was seen many times. V is TRBV12-3 or TRBV12-4 and J is TRBJ2-2; D gene unclear. The ends were cut back, 5 bases at V and 5 bases at J, with 9 bases in the middle. The CDR3 is 13 residues long. This CDR3 reads CASSLLRTGELFF. For the CDR3, the DNA is TGTGCCAGCAGTCTCTTGCGGACCGGGGAGCTGTTTTTT.

This clonotype was seen repeatedly, ten times or more. This sequence joins TRBV28 and TRBJ2-5; D not certain. This CDR3 contains 11 residues. Per the germline V gene, CDR1 is MDHEN and CDR2 is SYDVKM. The V gene lost 4 bases and the J gene lost 1 base, with 1 base spanning the gap. The CDR3 spells CASSSQETQYF. The CDR3 DNA reads as TGTGCCAGCAGTTCCCAAGAGACCCAGTACTTC. The complete variable domain, with remaining parts taken from reference TRBV28 and TRBJ2-5, reads DVKVTQSSRYLVKRTGEKVFLECVQDMDHENMFWYRQDPGLGLRLIYFSYDVKMKEKGDIPEGYSVSREKKERFSLILESASTNQTSMYLCASSSQETQYFGPGTRLLVL.

This clonotype was seen more than once but under ten times. The rearrangement links TRBV7-9 to TRBJ2-3; TRBD2 matches at 7 bases. Trimming cost V 5 bases and J 2 bases; bases outside gene matches: 10. Looked up from germline, CDR1 is SEHNR and CDR2 is FQNEAQ (reference sequence). This CDR3 has 16 amino acids. This CDR3 is CASSPPWGRDTDTQYF. In nucleotides, the CDR3 is TGTGCCAGCAGCCCACCTTGGGGGAGGGACACAGATACGCAGTATTTT.